This TCR beta chain came from a study of tumor and adjacent non-tumor tissue in lung cancer. Overall study: The cohort had approximately 12 adenocarcinoma, 2 squamous cell and 1 small cell patients. Each sample yielded roughly 4 million productive TCRbeta reads on average. Patients were aged about 30 to 85, ten or so men and a handful of women, stage I to III.

TCRbeta libraries were built with three rounds of nested PCR, modified from ARM-PCR. One entry per CDR3 protein results from TCRdb running MiXCR on the multiplex PCR reads. The sample has 200,000 to 250,000 distinct CDR3 sequences, around 71% seen once. Study outcomes and limitations: Top 100 clones took a larger repertoire share in normal lung.

This clonotype was counted many times. Its target is unknown. The template was RNA from unsorted bulk tissue. With V trimmed by 7 bases and J by 4 bases, 9 bases remained unmatched. This CDR3 has 13 amino acids. CDR1 SQVTM and CDR2 ANQGSEA come from the germline V gene. Sequencing was carried out using lung tumor tissue. The TCR comes from a man aged 60-69 years with non-small cell lung cancer. The rearrangement links TRBV29-1 to TRBJ1-1, with 7 bases aligning to TRBD1. CDR3 DNA: TGCAGCGGTACACCGACAGGGCCCACTGAAGCTTTCTTT. Protein product: CSGTPTGPTEAFF. Drawing the rest from reference TRBV29-1 and TRBJ1-1, the complete variable domain is SAVISQKPSRDICQRGTSLTIQCQVDSQVTMMFWYRQQPGQSLTLIATANQGSEATYESGFVIDKFPISRPNLTFSTLTVSNMSPEDSSIYLCSGTPTGPTEAFFGQGTRLTVV.